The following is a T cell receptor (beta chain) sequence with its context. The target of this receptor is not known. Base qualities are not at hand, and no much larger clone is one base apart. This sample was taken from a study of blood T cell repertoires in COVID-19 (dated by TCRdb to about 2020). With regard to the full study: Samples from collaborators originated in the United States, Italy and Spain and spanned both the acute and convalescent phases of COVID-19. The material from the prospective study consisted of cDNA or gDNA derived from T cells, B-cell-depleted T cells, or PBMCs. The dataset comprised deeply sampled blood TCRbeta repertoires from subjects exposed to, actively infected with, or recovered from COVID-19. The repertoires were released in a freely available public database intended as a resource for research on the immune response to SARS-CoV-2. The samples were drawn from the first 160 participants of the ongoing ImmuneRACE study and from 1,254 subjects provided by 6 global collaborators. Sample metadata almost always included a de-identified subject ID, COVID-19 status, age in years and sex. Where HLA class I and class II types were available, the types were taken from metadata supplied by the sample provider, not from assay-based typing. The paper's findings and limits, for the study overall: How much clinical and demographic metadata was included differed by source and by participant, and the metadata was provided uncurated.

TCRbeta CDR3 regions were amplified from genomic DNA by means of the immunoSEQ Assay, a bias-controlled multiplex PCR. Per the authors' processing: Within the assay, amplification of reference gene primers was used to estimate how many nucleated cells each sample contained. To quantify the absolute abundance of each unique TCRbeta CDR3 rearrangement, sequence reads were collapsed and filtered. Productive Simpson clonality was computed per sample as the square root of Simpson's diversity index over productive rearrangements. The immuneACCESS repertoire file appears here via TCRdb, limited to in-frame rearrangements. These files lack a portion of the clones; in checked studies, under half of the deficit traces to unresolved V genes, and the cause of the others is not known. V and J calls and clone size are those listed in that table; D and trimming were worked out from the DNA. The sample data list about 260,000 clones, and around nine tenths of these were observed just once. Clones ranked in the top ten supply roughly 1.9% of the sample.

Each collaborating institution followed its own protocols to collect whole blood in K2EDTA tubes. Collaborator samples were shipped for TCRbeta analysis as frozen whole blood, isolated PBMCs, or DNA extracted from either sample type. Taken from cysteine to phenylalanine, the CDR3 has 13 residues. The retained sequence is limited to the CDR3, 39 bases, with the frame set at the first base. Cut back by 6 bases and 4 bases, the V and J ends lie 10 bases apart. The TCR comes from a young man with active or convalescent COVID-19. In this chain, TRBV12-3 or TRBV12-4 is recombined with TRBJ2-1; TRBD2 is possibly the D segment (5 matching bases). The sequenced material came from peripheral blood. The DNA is TGTGCCAGCAGAGTGGGAGCTTACAATGAGCAGTTCTTC. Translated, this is CASRVGAYNEQFF.